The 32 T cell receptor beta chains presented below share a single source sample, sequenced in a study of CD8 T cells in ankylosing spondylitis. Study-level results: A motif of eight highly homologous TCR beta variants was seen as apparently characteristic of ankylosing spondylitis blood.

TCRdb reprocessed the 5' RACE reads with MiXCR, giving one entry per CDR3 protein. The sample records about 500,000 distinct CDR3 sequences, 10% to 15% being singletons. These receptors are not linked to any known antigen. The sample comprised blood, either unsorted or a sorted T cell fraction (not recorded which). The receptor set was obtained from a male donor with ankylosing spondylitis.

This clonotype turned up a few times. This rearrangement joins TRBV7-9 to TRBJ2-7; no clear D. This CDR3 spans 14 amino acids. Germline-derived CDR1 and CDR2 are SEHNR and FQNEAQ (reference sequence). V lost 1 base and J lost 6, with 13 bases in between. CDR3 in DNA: TGTGCCAGCAGCTTAGGCGGTCTTATAGGCGAGCAGTACGTC. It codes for CASSLGGLIGEQYV.

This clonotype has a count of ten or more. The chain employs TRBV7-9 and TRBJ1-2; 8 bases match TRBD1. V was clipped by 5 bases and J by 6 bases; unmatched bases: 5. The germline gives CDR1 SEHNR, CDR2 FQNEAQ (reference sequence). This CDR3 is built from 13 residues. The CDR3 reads CASSLGQGDGYTF. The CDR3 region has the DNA TGTGCCAGCAGCCTCGGACAGGGAGATGGCTACACCTTC.

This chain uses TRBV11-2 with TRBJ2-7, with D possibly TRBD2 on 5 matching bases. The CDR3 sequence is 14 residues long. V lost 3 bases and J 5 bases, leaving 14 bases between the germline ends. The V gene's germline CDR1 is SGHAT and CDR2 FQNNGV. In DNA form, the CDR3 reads TGTGCCAGCAGCTTTGAGGAGGTGACCGACGAGCAGTACTTC. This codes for CASSFEEVTDEQYF.

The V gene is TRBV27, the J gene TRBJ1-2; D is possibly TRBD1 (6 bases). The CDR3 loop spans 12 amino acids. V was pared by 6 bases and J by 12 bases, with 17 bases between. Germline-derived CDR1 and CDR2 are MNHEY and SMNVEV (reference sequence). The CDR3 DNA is TGTGCCAGCAGCCACAGGGAAGGGCCCCACACCTTC. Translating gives CASSHREGPHTF.

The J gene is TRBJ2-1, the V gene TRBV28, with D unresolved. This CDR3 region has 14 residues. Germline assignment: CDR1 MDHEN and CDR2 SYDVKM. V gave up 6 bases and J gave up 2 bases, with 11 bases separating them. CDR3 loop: CASRELQTYNEQFF. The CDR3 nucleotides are TGTGCCAGCAGGGAACTCCAAACCTACAATGAGCAGTTCTTC.

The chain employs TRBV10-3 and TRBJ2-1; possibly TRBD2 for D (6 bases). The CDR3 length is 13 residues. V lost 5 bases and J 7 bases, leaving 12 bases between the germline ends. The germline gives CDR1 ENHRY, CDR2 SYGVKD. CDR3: CAISSGPWNEQFF. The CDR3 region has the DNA TGTGCCATCAGTAGCGGGCCATGGAATGAGCAGTTCTTC.

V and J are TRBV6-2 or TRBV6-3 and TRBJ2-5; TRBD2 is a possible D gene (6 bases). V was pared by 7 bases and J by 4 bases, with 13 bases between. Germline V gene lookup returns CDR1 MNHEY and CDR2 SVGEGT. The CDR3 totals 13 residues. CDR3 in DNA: TGTGCCAGCAAAACGACTAGTCCAGAGACCCAGTACTTC. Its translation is CASKTTSPETQYF.

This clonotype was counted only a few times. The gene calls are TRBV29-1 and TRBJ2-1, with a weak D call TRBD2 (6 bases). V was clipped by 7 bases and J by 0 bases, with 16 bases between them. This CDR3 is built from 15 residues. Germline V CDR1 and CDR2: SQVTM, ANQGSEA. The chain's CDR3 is CSAEAGPSSYNEQFF. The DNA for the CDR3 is TGCAGCGCCGAAGCGGGCCCGAGCTCCTACAATGAGCAGTTCTTC.

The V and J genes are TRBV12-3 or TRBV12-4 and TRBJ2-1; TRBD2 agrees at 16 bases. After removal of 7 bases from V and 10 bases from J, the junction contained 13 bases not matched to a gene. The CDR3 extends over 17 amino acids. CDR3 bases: TGTGCCAGCACCAATTATGGGACTAGCGGGAGGGGTGGGGAGCAGTTCTTC. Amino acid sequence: CASTNYGTSGRGGEQFF.

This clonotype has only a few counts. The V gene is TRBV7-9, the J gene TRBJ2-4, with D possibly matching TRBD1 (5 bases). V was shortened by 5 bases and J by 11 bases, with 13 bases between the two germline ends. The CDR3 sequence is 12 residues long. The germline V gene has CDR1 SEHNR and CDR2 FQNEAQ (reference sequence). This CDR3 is CASSLREQVQYF. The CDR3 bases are TGTGCCAGCAGCCTCCGAGAACAGGTTCAGTACTTC.

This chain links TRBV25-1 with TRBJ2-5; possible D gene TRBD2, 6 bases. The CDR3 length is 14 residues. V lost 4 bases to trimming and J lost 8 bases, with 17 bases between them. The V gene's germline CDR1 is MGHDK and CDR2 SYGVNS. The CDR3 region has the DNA TGTGCCAGCAGTGTATTCCGGGACGGGGGAACCCAGTACTTC. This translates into CASSVFRDGGTQYF.

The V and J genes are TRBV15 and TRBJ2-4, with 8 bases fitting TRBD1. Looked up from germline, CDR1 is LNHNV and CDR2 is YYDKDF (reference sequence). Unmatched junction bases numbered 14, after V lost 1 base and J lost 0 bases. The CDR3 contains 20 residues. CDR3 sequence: CATSRARTGQIGLAKNIQYF. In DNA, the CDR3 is TGTGCCACCAGCAGAGCCCGGACAGGGCAGATTGGGCTAGCCAAAAACATTCAGTACTTC. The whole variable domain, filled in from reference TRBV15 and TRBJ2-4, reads DAMVIQNPRYQVTQFGKPVTLSCSQTLNHNVMYWYQQKSSQAPKLLFHYYDKDFNNEADTPDNFQSRRPNTSFCFLDIRSPGLGDTAMYLCATSRARTGQIGLAKNIQYFGAGTRLSVL.

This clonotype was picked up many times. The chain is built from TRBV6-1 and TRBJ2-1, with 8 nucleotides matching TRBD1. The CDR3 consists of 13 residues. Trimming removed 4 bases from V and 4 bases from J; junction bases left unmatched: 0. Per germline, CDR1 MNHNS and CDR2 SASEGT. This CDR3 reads CASSGDRYNEQFF. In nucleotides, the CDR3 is TGTGCCAGCAGTGGGGACAGGTACAATGAGCAGTTCTTC.

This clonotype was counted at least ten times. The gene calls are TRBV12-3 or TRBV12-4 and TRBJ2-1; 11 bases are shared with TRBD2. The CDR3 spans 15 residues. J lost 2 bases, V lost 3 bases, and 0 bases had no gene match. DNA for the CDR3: TGTGCCAGCAGTTTGACTAGCGGGGCCTACAATGAGCAGTTCTTC. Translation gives CASSLTSGAYNEQFF.

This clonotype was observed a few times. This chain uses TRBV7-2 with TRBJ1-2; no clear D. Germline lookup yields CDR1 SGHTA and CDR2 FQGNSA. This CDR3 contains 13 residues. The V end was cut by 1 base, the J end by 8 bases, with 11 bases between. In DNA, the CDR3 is TGTGCCAGCAGCTTAGGGCGGGAAGGCGGCTACACCTTC. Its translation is CASSLGREGGYTF.

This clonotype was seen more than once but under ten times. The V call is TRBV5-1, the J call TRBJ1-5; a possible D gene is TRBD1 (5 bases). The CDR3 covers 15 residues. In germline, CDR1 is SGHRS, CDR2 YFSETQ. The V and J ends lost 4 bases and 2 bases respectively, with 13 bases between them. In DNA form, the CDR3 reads TGCGCCAGCAGCCAGGGTCCTGGGGGCAATCAGCCCCAGCATTTT. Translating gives CASSQGPGGNQPQHF.

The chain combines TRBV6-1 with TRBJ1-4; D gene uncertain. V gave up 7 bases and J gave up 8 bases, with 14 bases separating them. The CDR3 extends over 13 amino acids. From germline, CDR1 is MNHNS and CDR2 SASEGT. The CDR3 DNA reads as TGTGCCAGCAATGAGGCCTCGGGGGAAAAACTGTTTTTT. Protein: CASNEASGEKLFF.

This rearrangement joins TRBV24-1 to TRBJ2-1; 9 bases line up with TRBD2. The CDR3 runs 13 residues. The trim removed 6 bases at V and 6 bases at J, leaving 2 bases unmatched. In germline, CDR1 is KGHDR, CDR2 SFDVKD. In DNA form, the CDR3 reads TGTGCCACCAGTTCGCGGGAGGGCAATGAGCAGTTCTTC. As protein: CATSSREGNEQFF.

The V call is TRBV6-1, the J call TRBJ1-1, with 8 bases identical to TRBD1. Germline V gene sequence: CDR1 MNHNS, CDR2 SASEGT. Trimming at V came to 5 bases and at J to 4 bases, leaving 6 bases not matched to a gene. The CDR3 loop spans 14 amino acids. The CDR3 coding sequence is TGTGCCAGCAGTCAACAGGGGGTCGGCACTGAAGCTTTCTTT. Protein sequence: CASSQQGVGTEAFF.

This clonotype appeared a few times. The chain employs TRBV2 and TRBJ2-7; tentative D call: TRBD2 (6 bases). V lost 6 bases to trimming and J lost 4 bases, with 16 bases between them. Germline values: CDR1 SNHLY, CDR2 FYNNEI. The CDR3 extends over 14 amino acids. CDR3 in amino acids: CASSAGTSSYEQYV. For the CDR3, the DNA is TGTGCCAGCAGCGCCGGGACTTCCTCTTACGAGCAGTACGTC.

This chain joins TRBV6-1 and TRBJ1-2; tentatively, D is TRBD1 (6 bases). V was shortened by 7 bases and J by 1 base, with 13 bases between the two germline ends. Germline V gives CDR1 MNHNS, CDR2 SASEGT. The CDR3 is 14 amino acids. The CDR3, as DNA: TGTGCCAGCACCCAAATGGACAGTAACTATGGCTACACCTTC. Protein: CASTQMDSNYGYTF.

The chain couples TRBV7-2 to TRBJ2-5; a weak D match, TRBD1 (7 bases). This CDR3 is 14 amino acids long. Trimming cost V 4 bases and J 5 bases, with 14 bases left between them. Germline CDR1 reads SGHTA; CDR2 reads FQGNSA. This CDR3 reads CASSSQGGVETQYF. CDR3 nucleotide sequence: TGTGCCAGCAGCTCCCAGGGGGGCGTGGAGACCCAGTACTTC.

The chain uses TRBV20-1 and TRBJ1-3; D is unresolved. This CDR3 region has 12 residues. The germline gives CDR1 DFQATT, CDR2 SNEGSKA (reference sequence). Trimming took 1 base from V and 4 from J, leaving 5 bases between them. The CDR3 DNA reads TGCAGTGCTAGAGTTCAGGGAAACACCATATATTTT. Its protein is CSARVQGNTIYF.

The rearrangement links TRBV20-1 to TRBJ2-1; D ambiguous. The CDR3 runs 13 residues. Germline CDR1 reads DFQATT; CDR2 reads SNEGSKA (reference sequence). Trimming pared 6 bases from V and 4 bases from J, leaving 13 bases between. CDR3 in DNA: TGCAGTGCAGCAAGAGTGTCGTACAATGAGCAGTTCTTC. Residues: CSAARVSYNEQFF.

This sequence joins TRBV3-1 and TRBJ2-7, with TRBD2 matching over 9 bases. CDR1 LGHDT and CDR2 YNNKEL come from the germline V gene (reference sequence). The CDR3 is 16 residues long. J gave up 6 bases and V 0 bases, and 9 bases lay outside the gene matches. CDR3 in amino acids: CASSQDRLAGMLEQYF. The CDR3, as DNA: TGTGCCAGCAGCCAAGATCGGCTAGCGGGAATGCTCGAGCAGTACTTC.

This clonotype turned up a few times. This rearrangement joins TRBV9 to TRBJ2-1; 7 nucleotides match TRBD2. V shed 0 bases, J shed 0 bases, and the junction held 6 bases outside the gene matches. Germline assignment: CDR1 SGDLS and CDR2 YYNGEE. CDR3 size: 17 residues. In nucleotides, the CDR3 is TGTGCCAGCAGCGTAGCGGGAGGCCGTGTCTCCTACAATGAGCAGTTCTTC. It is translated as CASSVAGGRVSYNEQFF.

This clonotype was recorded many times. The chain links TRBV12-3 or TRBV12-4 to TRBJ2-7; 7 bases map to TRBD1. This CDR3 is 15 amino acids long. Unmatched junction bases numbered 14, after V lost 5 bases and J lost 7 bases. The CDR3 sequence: CASSPDHRGGEEQYF. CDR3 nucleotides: TGTGCCAGCAGTCCAGACCACAGGGGTGGCGAAGAGCAGTACTTC.

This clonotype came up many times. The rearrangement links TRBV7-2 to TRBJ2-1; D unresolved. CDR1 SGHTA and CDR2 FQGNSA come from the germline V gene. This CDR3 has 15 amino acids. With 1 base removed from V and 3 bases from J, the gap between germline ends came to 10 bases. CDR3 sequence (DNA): TGTGCCAGCAGCTTAGGCAGGAGTTACTACAATGAGCAGTTCTTC. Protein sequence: CASSLGRSYYNEQFF. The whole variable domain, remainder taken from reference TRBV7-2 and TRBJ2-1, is GAGVSQSPSNKVTEKGKDVELRCDPISGHTALYWYRQSLGQGLEFLIYFQGNSAPDKSGLPSDRFSAERTGGSVSTLTIQRTQQEDSAVYLCASSLGRSYYNEQFFGPGTRLTVL.

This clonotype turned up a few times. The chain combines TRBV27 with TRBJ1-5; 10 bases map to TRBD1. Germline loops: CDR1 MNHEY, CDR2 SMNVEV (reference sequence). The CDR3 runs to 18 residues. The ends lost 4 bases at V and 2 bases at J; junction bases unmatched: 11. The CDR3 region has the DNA TGTGCCAGCAGTTCCCCTATGACAGGGGGCTGGGGCAATCAGCCCCAGCATTTT. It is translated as CASSSPMTGGWGNQPQHF.

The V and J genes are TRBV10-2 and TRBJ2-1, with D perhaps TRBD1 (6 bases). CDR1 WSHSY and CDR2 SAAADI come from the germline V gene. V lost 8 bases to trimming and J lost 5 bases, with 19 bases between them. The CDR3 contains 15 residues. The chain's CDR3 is CASAVLRGDNNEQFF. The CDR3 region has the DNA TGCGCCAGCGCCGTTCTACGAGGGGACAACAATGAGCAGTTCTTC.

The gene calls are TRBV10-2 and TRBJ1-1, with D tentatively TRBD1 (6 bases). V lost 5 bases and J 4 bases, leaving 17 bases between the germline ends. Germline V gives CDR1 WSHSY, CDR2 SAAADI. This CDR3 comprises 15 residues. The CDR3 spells CASSNYRAVGTEAFF. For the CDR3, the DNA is TGCGCCAGCAGTAACTACAGGGCGGTGGGCACTGAAGCTTTCTTT.

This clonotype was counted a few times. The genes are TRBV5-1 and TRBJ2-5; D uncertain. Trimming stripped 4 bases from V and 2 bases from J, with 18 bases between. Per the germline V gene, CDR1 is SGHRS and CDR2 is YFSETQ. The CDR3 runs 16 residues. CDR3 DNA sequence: TGCGCCAGCAGCGCTGGCGATGTTGGGGTTCAAGAGACCCAGTACTTC. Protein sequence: CASSAGDVGVQETQYF.